The clone carrying this T cell receptor (beta chain) appeared many times. The data derive from a study of blood T cell repertoires in COVID-19. Profiled with immunoSEQ multiplex PCR; TCRdb holds only in-frame clones, not every one. The data show under 200,000 clones, approximately 88% seen once. This CDR3 has 13 amino acids. The J segment lost 5 bases and the V segment lost 5 bases, leaving 4 bases of the junction unmatched. Germline V gene sequence: CDR1 DFQATT, CDR2 SNEGSKA (reference sequence). The receptor was isolated from a woman between 55 and 75 years old who had recovered from COVID-19. This rearrangement joins TRBV20-1 to TRBJ1-4, with 8 positions matching TRBD1. The sample comprised PBMCs or T cells enriched from blood (not recorded which). The CDR3 DNA is TGCAGTGCTGGTGGACAGGGCAATGAAAAACTGTTTTTT. This sequence encodes CSAGGQGNEKLFF.